This T cell receptor (beta chain) was sequenced in a study of shared clonotypes between healthy human individuals. TCRdb's copy holds only in-frame clones and misses some; the assay was immunoSEQ multiplex PCR. The sample lists some 2,000,000 clones, 95% occurring once. Germline V gene sequence: CDR1 SGHRS, CDR2 YFSETQ. The CDR3 runs to 15 residues. Trimming stripped 4 bases from V and 1 base from J, with 12 bases between. Sequencing input: naive CD4+ T cells sorted from blood. Subset: CD45RA+ positively selected. The receptor was derived from a man between 18 and 35 years old in good health. This chain links TRBV5-1 with TRBJ1-5; possible D gene TRBD1, 5 bases. The CDR3 reads CASSPADSSNQPQHF. Here the CDR3 DNA reads TGCGCCAGCAGCCCGGCCGACAGCAGCAATCAGCCCCAGCATTTT.